This TCR beta chain was captured in a study of OX40 agonist ivuxolimab in advanced cancers. Whole-study context: It was permissible to have had prior anti-PD-1, anti-PD-L1 or anti-CTLA-4 therapy, and around 40% had some.

Some clones are missing from TCRdb's copy, which holds only in-frame ones; the method was immunoSEQ multiplex PCR. The data contain about 77,000 clones, over 75% of them seen just once; the ten biggest clones take up about 0.66%. The CDR3 sequence is 15 residues long. V dropped 4 bases and J dropped 0 bases, with 9 bases sitting between them. CDR1 and CDR2 (germline): SGHTA, FQGTGA. Autoimmune disease history or systemic immunosuppression led to patients being barred. The source of this sequence is an adult with an advanced solid tumor such as melanoma, head and neck, liver or kidney cancer. The specimen was CD4+ or CD8+ T cells sorted from blood, collected in a trial of the OX40 agonist ivuxolimab. This chain joins TRBV7-3 and TRBJ2-2, with D tentatively TRBD1 (6 bases). The CDR3 region is CASSSGQPNTGELFF. The CDR3 DNA reads TGTGCCAGCAGCTCCGGACAGCCGAACACCGGGGAGCTGTTTTTT.